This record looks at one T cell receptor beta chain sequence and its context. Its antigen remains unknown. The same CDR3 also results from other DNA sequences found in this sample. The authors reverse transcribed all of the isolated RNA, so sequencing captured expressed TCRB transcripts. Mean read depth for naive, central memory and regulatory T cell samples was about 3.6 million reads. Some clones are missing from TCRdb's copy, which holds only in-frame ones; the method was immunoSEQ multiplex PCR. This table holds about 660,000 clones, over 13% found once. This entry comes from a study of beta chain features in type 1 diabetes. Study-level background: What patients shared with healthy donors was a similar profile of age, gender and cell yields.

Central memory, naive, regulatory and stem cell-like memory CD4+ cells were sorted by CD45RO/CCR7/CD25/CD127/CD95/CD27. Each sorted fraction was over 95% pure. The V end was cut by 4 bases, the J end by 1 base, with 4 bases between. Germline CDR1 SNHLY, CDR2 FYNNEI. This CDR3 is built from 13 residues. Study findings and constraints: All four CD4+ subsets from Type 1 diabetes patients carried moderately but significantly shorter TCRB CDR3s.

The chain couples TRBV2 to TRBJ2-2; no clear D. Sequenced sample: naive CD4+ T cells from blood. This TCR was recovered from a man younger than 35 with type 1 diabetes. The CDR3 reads CASSGQNTGELFF. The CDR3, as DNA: TGTGCCAGCAGTGGGCAGAACACCGGGGAGCTGTTTTTT.